The rows below give T cell receptor beta chains drawn from one sample of a study of early T cells in non-severe SARS-CoV-2 infection. MiXCR was run by TCRdb on the 5' RACE reads, yielding one entry per CDR3 protein. This table has tens of thousands of distinct CDR3 sequences, around 9.3% appearing once. The sample was whole blood. The receptors originated from an adult who was a healthcare worker with PCR-confirmed SARS-CoV-2 infection or an uninfected control (not recorded which). The CDR3 runs from the conserved cysteine through the conserved F or W. The order of the fields is V gene, D gene, clone size, J gene, CDR3 DNA, CDR3 protein. The D gene is left open where the match is weak. Rows may omit the clone size; those that give it use once, few, many or a size class.

V gene: TRBV27; D gene: -; clone size: few; J gene: TRBJ1-4; CDR3 DNA: TGTGCCACCTCCGGACGGCATAATGAAAAACTGTTTTTT; CDR3 protein: CATSGRHNEKLFF
V gene: TRBV12-3/TRBV12-4; D gene: -; clone size: -; J gene: TRBJ2-1; CDR3 DNA: TGTGCCAGCAGTTCTCGTACGCATGAGCAGTTCTTC; CDR3 protein: CASSSRTHEQFF
V gene: TRBV5-6; D gene: -; clone size: few; J gene: TRBJ2-1; CDR3 DNA: TGTGCCAGCAGCTTGGATGGCAGTCAGTACAATGAGCAGTTCTTC; CDR3 protein: CASSLDGSQYNEQFF
V gene: TRBV7-8; D gene: TRBD1; clone size: few; J gene: TRBJ2-7; CDR3 DNA: TGTGCCAGCAGCTTATCGACAGGGCCTGGCTACGAGCAGTACTTC; CDR3 protein: CASSLSTGPGYEQYF
V gene: TRBV9; D gene: TRBD1; clone size: many; J gene: TRBJ1-2; CDR3 DNA: TGTGCCAGCAGCGTAGCGGCGGGACAGACAACCTATGGCTACACCTTC; CDR3 protein: CASSVAAGQTTYGYTF
V gene: TRBV4-2; D gene: TRBD2; clone size: few; J gene: TRBJ2-1; CDR3 DNA: TGTGCCAGCAGCCAGGCAGCGGGAGGGCCGGAAAATGAGCAGTTCTTC; CDR3 protein: CASSQAAGGPENEQFF
V gene: TRBV20-1; D gene: TRBD1; clone size: few; J gene: TRBJ2-7; CDR3 DNA: TGCAGTGCCCTAGGGGACAGGGGTTCCTACGAGCAGTACTTC; CDR3 protein: CSALGDRGSYEQYF
V gene: TRBV12-3/TRBV12-4; D gene: TRBD1; clone size: many; J gene: TRBJ2-1; CDR3 DNA: TGTGCCAGCAGTCGGGACAGCTCCCTTTCCAATGAGCAGTTCTTC; CDR3 protein: CASSRDSSLSNEQFF
V gene: TRBV6-2/TRBV6-3; D gene: TRBD2; clone size: many; J gene: TRBJ2-1; CDR3 DNA: TGTGCCAGCAGTTACCTAGCGGGGGTTGAGCAGTTCTTC; CDR3 protein: CASSYLAGVEQFF
V gene: TRBV5-4; D gene: -; clone size: many; J gene: TRBJ1-2; CDR3 DNA: TGTGCCAGCAGCTTGGAACAGCTTTTAGGGGGCTACACCTTC; CDR3 protein: CASSLEQLLGGYTF
V gene: TRBV28; D gene: -; clone size: -; J gene: TRBJ1-2; CDR3 DNA: TGTGCCAGCAGTTTAATAGGGGCGCTCTATGGCTACACCTTC; CDR3 protein: CASSLIGALYGYTF
V gene: TRBV20-1; D gene: TRBD1; clone size: -; J gene: TRBJ2-7; CDR3 DNA: TGCAGTGCTACCGCCCGACAGGGAAACTACGAGCAGTACTTC; CDR3 protein: CSATARQGNYEQYF
V gene: TRBV2; D gene: TRBD2; clone size: many; J gene: TRBJ2-5; CDR3 DNA: TGTGCCAGCAGCGGACTAGAACAAGAGACCCAGTACTTC; CDR3 protein: CASSGLEQETQYF
V gene: TRBV12-3/TRBV12-4; D gene: -; clone size: few; J gene: TRBJ2-5; CDR3 DNA: TGTGCCAGCAGTTTTGGCAGGGAGGCCCAGTACTTC; CDR3 protein: CASSFGREAQYF
V gene: TRBV5-1; D gene: TRBD1; clone size: -; J gene: TRBJ1-1; CDR3 DNA: TGCGCCAGCAGCTTCCAGGGGGCGAGAACTGAAGCTTTCTTT; CDR3 protein: CASSFQGARTEAFF
V gene: TRBV3-1; D gene: TRBD1; clone size: -; J gene: TRBJ2-6; CDR3 DNA: TGTGCCAGCAGCCAAGGACAGGGCTCTGGGGCCAACGTCCTGACTTTC; CDR3 protein: CASSQGQGSGANVLTF
V gene: TRBV9; D gene: TRBD2; clone size: many; J gene: TRBJ2-1; CDR3 DNA: TGTGCCAGCAGCGTTGGGGCTAGCGGGGGCTCCTACAATGAGCAGTTCTTC; CDR3 protein: CASSVGASGGSYNEQFF
V gene: TRBV7-6; D gene: TRBD2; clone size: many; J gene: TRBJ2-2; CDR3 DNA: TGTGCCAGCGGCTGGGAGGCAGCGGGAGGGGAGCTGTTTTTT; CDR3 protein: CASGWEAAGGELFF
V gene: TRBV12-3/TRBV12-4; D gene: -; clone size: many; J gene: TRBJ1-1; CDR3 DNA: TGTGCCAACGTCCGGATGAACACTGAAGCTTTCTTT; CDR3 protein: CANVRMNTEAFF
V gene: TRBV20-1; D gene: TRBD2; clone size: many; J gene: TRBJ2-2; CDR3 DNA: TGCAGTGCTAGCCTAGCGGGAGTCGGGGAGCTGTTTTTT; CDR3 protein: CSASLAGVGELFF
V gene: TRBV7-2; D gene: -; clone size: few; J gene: TRBJ2-1; CDR3 DNA: TGTGCCAGCAGCTTAGCGGCGAATGAGCAGTTCTTC; CDR3 protein: CASSLAANEQFF
V gene: TRBV12-3/TRBV12-4; D gene: TRBD2; clone size: few; J gene: TRBJ2-1; CDR3 DNA: TGTGCCAGTTGGACTAGCGGGGGATACAATGAGCAGTTCTTC; CDR3 protein: CASWTSGGYNEQFF
V gene: TRBV19; D gene: TRBD1; clone size: -; J gene: TRBJ1-1; CDR3 DNA: TGTGCCAGTCGGGGGACAGCTGGGAACACTGAAGCTTTCTTT; CDR3 protein: CASRGTAGNTEAFF
V gene: TRBV5-1; D gene: -; clone size: -; J gene: TRBJ1-4; CDR3 DNA: TGCACCAGCAGCTTGGTGGGGTCTAATAATGAAAAACTGTTTTTT; CDR3 protein: CTSSLVGSNNEKLFF
V gene: TRBV7-9; D gene: TRBD1; clone size: many; J gene: TRBJ2-7; CDR3 DNA: TGTGCCAGCAGCTCCCCGGGACAGGGGGACTACGAGCAGTACTTC; CDR3 protein: CASSSPGQGDYEQYF
V gene: TRBV7-8; D gene: TRBD1; clone size: many; J gene: TRBJ2-1; CDR3 DNA: TGTGCCAGCAGCTTAGCCCGGTACGACAGGGACAATGAGCAGTTCTTC; CDR3 protein: CASSLARYDRDNEQFF
V gene: TRBV5-1; D gene: -; clone size: few; J gene: TRBJ2-7; CDR3 DNA: TGCGCCAGCAGCTCCTTGGGGGCCGGCGAGCAGTACTTC; CDR3 protein: CASSSLGAGEQYF